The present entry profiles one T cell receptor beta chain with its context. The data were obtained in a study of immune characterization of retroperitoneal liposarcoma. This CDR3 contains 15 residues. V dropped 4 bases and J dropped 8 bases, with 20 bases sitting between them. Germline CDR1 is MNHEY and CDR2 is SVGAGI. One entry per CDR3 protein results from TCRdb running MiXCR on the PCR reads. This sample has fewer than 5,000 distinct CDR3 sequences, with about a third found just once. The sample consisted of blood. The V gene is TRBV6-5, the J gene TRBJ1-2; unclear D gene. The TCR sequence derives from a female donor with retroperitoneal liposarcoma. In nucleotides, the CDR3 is TGTGCCAGCAGTTCCGCCCGGGCCCTCGAATGGGGCTACACCTTC. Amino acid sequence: CASSSARALEWGYTF.